The sequence of this T cell receptor beta chain was determined in a study of CD8 T cells in Susac syndrome. Study summary: There were five or six sequenced Susac syndrome patients with active disease and about eight in remission.

Random hexamers were used to reverse transcribe an amount of roughly 0.45 to 1 ug RNA. In TCRdb, the immunoSEQ multiplex PCR reads were re-called with MiXCR into one record per CDR3 protein. The sample lists about 240,000 distinct CDR3 sequences, almost 97% seen once, with about 0.095% in the top ten. The CDR3 covers 14 residues. V lost 4 bases, J lost 8 bases, and 17 bases lay in between. Germline CDR1 and CDR2: LNHNV and YYDKDF (reference sequence). TEMRA cells were FACS-enriched and CD8+ and CD4+ T cells negatively isolated. The sequence derives from a human donor with Susac syndrome. The genes are TRBV15 and TRBJ1-2; unclear D gene. Input material: CD4+ T cells from PBMCs. The CDR3 DNA follows: TGTGCCACCAGCACTGTCAAAGGCCAGGTCGGCTACACCTTC. Encoded protein: CATSTVKGQVGYTF.